Included here is one T cell receptor beta chain sequence, with context. What it recognizes is unknown. These data originate in a study of STAT5B mutations in CD4+ large granular lymphocyte leukemia. Regarding the study as a whole: Patient CD4-sorted repertoires looked more clonal than healthy CD4+ repertoires, even without putative leukemic clones.

Sequenced by immunoSEQ multiplex PCR; TCRdb stores in-frame clones only, minus some. Among approximately 31,000 clones listed, about 74% were seen once. The sample taken for sequencing was CD4+ T cells from blood buffy coats. The sequence was obtained from a human donor in good health.

This CDR3 is CASSVDPKGGLLYGYTF. CDR3 coding DNA: TGTGCCAGCAGCGTAGACCCTAAGGGAGGGCTTCTCTATGGCTACACCTTC. The chain is built from TRBV9 and TRBJ1-2, with unresolved D. From germline, CDR1 is SGDLS and CDR2 YYNGEE. V was trimmed by 0 bases and J by 4 bases, leaving 19 bases between them. The CDR3 is 17 amino acids. Full variable domain (remainder filled in from reference TRBV9 and TRBJ1-2): DSGVTQTPKHLITATGQRVTLRCSPRSGDLSVYWYQQSLDQGLQFLIQYYNGEERAKGNILERFSAQQFPDLHSELNLSSLELGDSALYFCASSVDPKGGLLYGYTFGSGTRLTVV.